The source of this TCR beta chain is a study of control samples from healthy donors and cancer patients. Repertoires were generated with immunoSEQ multiplex PCR, while TCRdb's copy carries only in-frame clones and drops some. This sample carries about 130,000 clones, roughly nine tenths of them seen once, and the ten largest clones take around 1.8%. Trimming shortened V by 4 bases and J by 7 bases, and 25 bases separated the two germline ends. The CDR3 has 17 amino acids. Germline CDR1 reads LGHNA; CDR2 reads YNFKEQ. The receptor comes from a man aged 18 to 30 in good health. The genes are TRBV4-2 and TRBJ1-2, with a possible D match to TRBD1 (6 bases). Sequencing used blood. The CDR3 reads CASSPRYRTVTLGGYTF. CDR3 sequence (DNA): TGTGCCAGCAGCCCCAGGTATAGGACAGTGACCCTGGGTGGCTACACCTTC.